The 25 T cell receptor beta chains below come from one sample, sequenced in a study of CD8 T cells in ankylosing spondylitis (dated by TCRdb to the late 2010s). The library was made by 5' RACE. The sequencing machine was an Illumina HiSeq 2500. The public reads were reprocessed in TCRdb via fastp at Q25 and MiXCR, keeping in-frame beta chains. All rows with the same CDR3 protein become a single entry with the most common DNA and genes. The sample table contains 180,000 or so distinct CDR3 sequences; only one count was recorded for roughly 10% of them. In total, the top ten clones hold about 27% of the sample. The sample taken for sequencing was blood, either unsorted or a sorted T cell fraction (not recorded which). The receptors were sampled from a male donor with ankylosing spondylitis or in good health (not recorded which).

In its sample, this clonotype was seen a few times. The genes are TRBV20-1 and TRBJ1-6; D not resolved. V shed 6 bases and J shed 9 bases, with 15 bases lying between them. The CDR3 has 13 amino acids. Germline V lookup: CDR1 DFQATT, CDR2 SNEGSKA (reference sequence). The CDR3 loop reads CSAPGATGSPLHF. The CDR3 nucleotides read TGCAGTGCCCCGGGTGCGACCGGTTCACCCCTCCACTTT.

This clonotype was seen many times. V usage is TRBV5-1 and J usage is TRBJ1-2, with D tentatively TRBD1 (5 bases). The germline gives CDR1 SGHRS, CDR2 YFSETQ. This CDR3 is built from 14 residues. Trimming took off 0 bases at V and 4 bases at J, with 10 bases between the two ends. For the CDR3, the DNA is TGCGCCAGCAGCTTGGATGGAGGGGCCTATGGCTACACCTTC. The encoded protein is CASSLDGGAYGYTF.

This clonotype turned up a few times. The genes are TRBV5-5 and TRBJ2-7; no firm D call. This CDR3 has 15 amino acids. V was cut by 0 bases and J by 3 bases, with 13 bases left in between. In germline, CDR1 is SGHKS, CDR2 YYEKEE (reference sequence). The chain's CDR3 is CASSLAILGLYEQYF. The CDR3 nucleotides read TGTGCCAGCAGCTTGGCTATTCTCGGCCTCTACGAGCAGTACTTC.

Many counts were recorded for this clonotype. The CDR3 bases are TGCAGTGCTAGAGTGTCTAAGGGGCTAGCGGGGGGGTCAACAGATACGCAGTATTTT. It codes for CSARVSKGLAGGSTDTQYF. The genes are TRBV20-1 and TRBJ2-3; TRBD2 matches 12 bases. V dropped 1 base and J dropped 3; count of bases not matched to a gene: 14. The germline gives CDR1 DFQATT, CDR2 SNEGSKA (reference sequence). The CDR3 spans 19 residues.

This clonotype appeared many times. The chain uses TRBV28 and TRBJ2-7, with D uncertain. The CDR3 extends over 17 amino acids. Germline lookup yields CDR1 MDHEN and CDR2 SYDVKM. Trimming shortened V by 1 base and J by 10 bases, and 26 bases separated the two germline ends. The CDR3 DNA reads as TGTGCCAGCAGTTTATTAACCCAGGCAGGAGCCGGTGGGATACAGTACTTC. Protein sequence: CASSLLTQAGAGGIQYF.

This chain connects TRBV29-1 to TRBJ2-1, with 12 bases matching TRBD2. V trimming: 6 bases; J trimming: 0 bases; junction bases outside the gene matches: 6. Germline assignment: CDR1 SQVTM and CDR2 ANQGSEA. This CDR3 has 16 residues. The CDR3 loop reads CSVHTSGGFSYNEQFF. The DNA for the CDR3 is TGCAGCGTCCATACTAGCGGGGGGTTCTCCTACAATGAGCAGTTCTTC.

This clonotype was seen at least ten times. The chain links TRBV20-1 to TRBJ2-1, with 7 positions matching TRBD1. The J segment lost 8 bases and the V segment lost 4 bases, leaving 8 bases of the junction unmatched. Germline-derived CDR1 and CDR2 are DFQATT and SNEGSKA (reference sequence). The CDR3 runs 13 residues. CDR3 protein: CSANRGVSDEQFF. The CDR3 nucleotides are TGCAGTGCTAACAGGGGTGTTTCGGATGAGCAGTTCTTC.

Comments on this clonotype: This may be a read error, as it is one base from a much larger clone. V usage is TRBV21-1 and J usage is TRBJ2-1. TRBV21-1 is assigned pseudogene status. The CDR3 has 14 amino acids. This CDR3 reads CVSSNRGSYNEQFF. The CDR3 nucleotides are TGTGTCAGCAGCAACAGGGGTTCCTACAATGAGCAGTTCTTC.

In its sample, this clonotype was seen many times. The chain carries TRBV6-1 and TRBJ2-1; D is unclear. This CDR3 contains 14 residues. CDR1 is MNHNS, CDR2 SASEGT, per germline. V was clipped by 1 base and J by 15 bases, with 19 bases between them. The CDR3 region is CASSEGLSELIRFF. Here the CDR3 DNA reads TGTGCCAGCAGTGAAGGTTTGTCGGAGCTGATTCGGTTCTTC.

The DNA of the CDR3 is TGTGCCAGCAGCTCCCGAGGACAGGCATTCTCCTACGAGCAGTACTTC. Residues: CASSSRGQAFSYEQYF. The gene calls are TRBV7-9 and TRBJ2-7; 7 nucleotides match TRBD1. The germline V gene encodes CDR1 SEHNR and CDR2 FQNEAQ (reference sequence). There are 16 residues in the CDR3. With 4 bases clipped from V and 0 bases from J, the junction kept 9 bases outside the gene matches.

This clonotype has a count of ten or more. The chain combines TRBV10-2 with TRBJ1-2, with 10 bases lining up with TRBD1. Germline V gives CDR1 WSHSY, CDR2 SAAADI. The V gene end was trimmed by 7 bases and the J gene end by 6 bases; junction bases not matched to a gene: 5. The CDR3 loop spans 13 amino acids. CDR3 loop: CASKTGTGDGYTF. CDR3 nucleotide sequence: TGCGCCAGCAAAACCGGGACAGGGGATGGCTACACCTTC.

This clonotype was seen repeatedly, ten times or more. The V call is TRBV24-1, the J call TRBJ2-2; 9 bases fit TRBD1. In germline, CDR1 is KGHDR, CDR2 SFDVKD. J gave up 5 bases and V 2 bases, and 5 bases lay outside the gene matches. The CDR3 covers 16 residues. The CDR3 nucleotides read TGTGCCACCAGTGATTGGGGACAGGGTCGAACCGGGGAGCTGTTTTTT. Its protein is CATSDWGQGRTGELFF.

The gene calls are TRBV10-2 and TRBJ1-2; D unresolved. Germline V gene data show CDR1 as WSHSY and CDR2 as SAAADI. The CDR3 runs to 13 residues. Trimming shortened V by 3 bases and J by 8 bases, and 13 bases separated the two germline ends. The CDR3, as DNA: TGCGCCAGCAGTGATAGAAGCCAGTCCGGCTACACCTTC. As protein: CASSDRSQSGYTF.

This clonotype was recorded many times. This CDR3 reads CASSALQGENTEAFF. CDR3 DNA sequence: TGTGCCAGCAGCGCCTTACAGGGCGAAAACACTGAAGCTTTCTTT. This chain joins TRBV5-6 and TRBJ1-1; D may be TRBD1 (6 bases). The V gene's germline CDR1 is SGHDT and CDR2 YYEEEE. The CDR3 is made up of 15 amino acids. Deletions cut 4 bases from V and 2 bases from J, with 15 bases between. The full variable domain, in which reference TRBV5-6 and TRBJ1-1 provide the parts outside the CDR3, is DAGVTQSPTHLIKTRGQQVTLRCSPKSGHDTVSWYQQALGQGPQFIFQYYEEEERQRGNFPDRFSGHQFPNYSSELNVNALLLGDSALYLCASSALQGENTEAFFGQGTRLTVV.

This chain connects TRBV19 to TRBJ1-4; no definite D call. V was shortened by 5 bases and J by 8 bases, with 18 bases between the two germline ends. Per germline, CDR1 LNHDA and CDR2 SQIVND (reference sequence). The CDR3 spans 15 residues. Here the CDR3 DNA reads TGTGCCAGTAGTCCAATCGGACGGTCAGGCGAAAAACTGTTTTTT. Translated: CASSPIGRSGEKLFF. Full variable domain (rest looked up from reference TRBV19 and TRBJ1-4): DGGITQSPKYLFRKEGQNVTLSCEQNLNHDAMYWYRQDPGQGLRLIYYSQIVNDFQKGDIAEGYSVSREKKESFPLTVTSAQKNPTAFYLCASSPIGRSGEKLFFGSGTQLSVL.

Worth noting for this clonotype: Being one base from a much bigger clone, this may be a read error. The gene calls are TRBV25-1 and TRBJ2-1; the D gene is possibly TRBD2 (7 bases). Germline values: CDR1 MGHDK, CDR2 SYGVNS. The CDR3 extends over 15 amino acids. CDR3 amino acids: CTSSEGGRDNNEQFF. In nucleotides, the CDR3 is TGTACCAGCAGTGAGGGGGGGAGGGATAACAATGAGCAGTTCTTC. Variable domain in full (rest from reference TRBV25-1 and TRBJ2-1): EADIYQTPRYLVIGTGKKITLECSQTMGHDKMYWYQQDPGMELHLIHYSYGVNSTEKGDLSSESTVSRIRTEHFPLTLESARPSHTSQYLCTSSEGGRDNNEQFFGPGTRLTVL.

This clonotype occurred many times. The chain has TRBV20-1 and TRBJ2-7, with 13 positions matching TRBD2. The CDR3 sequence is 17 residues long. Germline CDR1 is DFQATT and CDR2 is SNEGSKA (reference sequence). V was pared by 5 bases and J by 0 bases, with 10 bases of the junction left unmatched. CDR3 sequence (DNA): TGCAGTGCTGAGTCCGGGACTAGCGGGGTGAGCTCCTACGAGCAGTACTTC. It specifies CSAESGTSGVSSYEQYF.

The table lists this clonotype with a few counts. The chain uses TRBV5-3 and TRBJ2-7, with a tentative D call TRBD1 (5 bases). TRBV5-3 has ORF status, its function being uncertain. This CDR3 contains 18 residues. V lost 3 bases, J lost 1 base, and 23 bases lay in between. The CDR3 nucleotides read TGTGCCAGAAGCTCCACTGGGCAGACCTCGAAGGGGTCCTACGAGCAGTACTTC. Protein: CARSSTGQTSKGSYEQYF.

Ten or more counts support this clonotype. The chain uses TRBV12-3 or TRBV12-4 and TRBJ2-5; tentatively, D is TRBD1 (5 bases). The CDR3 extends over 13 amino acids. The V gene lost 3 bases and the J gene lost 3 bases, with 8 bases spanning the gap. CDR3 bases: TGTGCCAGCAGTTTGTTAGGGGAAGAGACCCAGTACTTC. This encodes CASSLLGEETQYF.

This clonotype was counted many times. The rearrangement uses TRBV6-6 and TRBJ2-1; D remains unclear. This CDR3 has 13 amino acids. In germline, CDR1 is MNHNY, CDR2 SVGAGI (reference sequence). The V end was cut by 0 bases, the J end by 2 bases, with 2 bases between. In DNA form, the CDR3 reads TGTGCCAGCAGTTACTCGACCTACAATGAGCAGTTCTTC. Protein sequence: CASSYSTYNEQFF.

This clonotype was seen ten or more times. This sequence joins TRBV6-2 or TRBV6-3 and TRBJ2-5; 14 bases fit TRBD2. With V trimmed by 5 bases and J by 1 base, 6 bases remained unmatched. This CDR3 spans 17 amino acids. Germline V gene lookup returns CDR1 MNHEY and CDR2 SVGEGT. CDR3 in amino acids: CASSRGLAGAFQETQYF. The CDR3 nucleotides read TGTGCCAGCAGTAGGGGACTAGCGGGGGCCTTCCAAGAGACCCAGTACTTC.

This clonotype was seen ten or more times. V gene TRBV6-5 combines with J gene TRBJ1-2; 7 bases are a match to TRBD1. There are 15 residues in the CDR3. The germline V gene encodes CDR1 MNHEY and CDR2 SVGAGI. V was pared by 4 bases and J by 2 bases, with 7 bases of the junction left unmatched. In nucleotides, the CDR3 is TGTGCCAGCAGTTCTCGCGGGACAGTCAACTATGGCTACACCTTC. This codes for CASSSRGTVNYGYTF.

There are many counts of this clonotype. This sequence joins TRBV5-1 and TRBJ1-2; 8 bases are a match to TRBD1. The CDR3 totals 15 residues. V was pared by 3 bases and J by 4 bases, with 8 bases of the junction left unmatched. Per germline, CDR1 SGHRS and CDR2 YFSETQ. CDR3: CASSWGTGVVYGYTF. CDR3 sequence (DNA): TGCGCCAGCAGCTGGGGGACAGGAGTGGTCTATGGCTACACCTTC.

The table lists this clonotype with many counts. V usage is TRBV5-6 and J usage is TRBJ2-2; D remains ambiguous. Germline CDR1 reads SGHDT; CDR2 reads YYEEEE. V dropped 2 bases and J dropped 7 bases, with 15 bases sitting between them. CDR3 length: 15 residues. CDR3 nucleotides: TGTGCCAGCAGCTTTTTGACCCCAAGGGACGGGGAGCTGTTTTTT. Amino acids: CASSFLTPRDGELFF.

The sample holds a few counts of this clonotype. The chain has TRBV6-5 and TRBJ2-7; D not resolved. Germline lookup yields CDR1 MNHEY and CDR2 SVGAGI. The CDR3 is 14 amino acids. The V and J ends lost 2 bases and 2 bases respectively, with 10 bases between them. CDR3 sequence reads: CASSYAKFTYEQYF. CDR3 coding DNA: TGTGCCAGCAGTTACGCCAAATTCACCTACGAGCAGTACTTC.